One and the same sample provided the 9 T cell receptor beta chains below, sequenced in a study of blood T cell repertoires in COVID-19. Method: immunoSEQ multiplex PCR; TCRdb's copy keeps in-frame clones and lacks some. The table includes around 260,000 clones, 65% to 90% detected once. Sequencing used peripheral blood. The receptors were sampled from a human donor in a cohort sampled during active COVID-19.

The V gene is TRBV29-1, the J gene TRBJ2-3, with 13 bases lining up with TRBD2. Germline V gene data show CDR1 as SQVTM and CDR2 as ANQGSEA. The CDR3 has 16 amino acids. J was trimmed by 2 bases and V by 3 bases; bases with no gene match: 5. The CDR3 spells CSVDGLAGEVTDTQYF. DNA of the CDR3: TGCAGCGTTGATGGACTAGCGGGAGAAGTCACAGATACGCAGTATTTT.

This chain uses TRBV15 with TRBJ2-3; D gene uncertain. The CDR3 consists of 14 residues. The V end was cut by 5 bases, the J end by 0 bases, with 9 bases between. CDR1 is LNHNV, CDR2 YYDKDF, per germline (reference sequence). DNA of the CDR3: TGTGCCACCAGCCCCAGATACAGCACAGATACGCAGTATTTT. Its translation: CATSPRYSTDTQYF. The variable domain in full, completed from reference TRBV15 and TRBJ2-3, reads DAMVIQNPRYQVTQFGKPVTLSCSQTLNHNVMYWYQQKSSQAPKLLFHYYDKDFNNEADTPDNFQSRRPNTSFCFLDIRSPGLGDTAMYLCATSPRYSTDTQYFGPGTRLTVL.

About this clone: The sample contains more than one DNA sequence encoding this CDR3. The V call is TRBV20-1, the J call TRBJ2-3; 7 bases map to TRBD1. In germline, CDR1 is DFQATT, CDR2 SNEGSKA (reference sequence). The CDR3 totals 11 residues. V shed 4 bases, J shed 5 bases, and the junction held 0 bases outside the gene matches. The CDR3 DNA reads as TGCAGTGCTAACAGGGGAGATACGCAGTATTTT. It codes for CSANRGDTQYF.

This clone was seen at least ten times. The chain links TRBV7-9 to TRBJ2-3; D perhaps matches TRBD2 (6 bases). Germline V gene lookup returns CDR1 SEHNR and CDR2 FQNEAQ (reference sequence). The CDR3 is made up of 16 amino acids. V lost 3 bases, J lost 4 bases, and 17 bases lay in between. The CDR3 bases are TGTGCCAGCAGCTTTTCCCGCGGGATAAGGGCAGATACGCAGTATTTT. This translates into CASSFSRGIRADTQYF. The complete variable domain, with remaining parts taken from reference TRBV7-9 and TRBJ2-3, reads DTGVSQNPRHKITKRGQNVTFRCDPISEHNRLYWYRQTLGQGPEFLTYFQNEAQLEKSRLLSDRFSAERPKGSFSTLEIQRTEQGDSAMYLCASSFSRGIRADTQYFGPGTRLTVL.

The chain employs TRBV6-5 and TRBJ1-4; 9 bases line up with TRBD1. In germline, CDR1 is MNHEY, CDR2 SVGAGI. This CDR3 spans 14 amino acids. J gave up 4 bases and V 4 bases, and 1 base lay outside the gene matches. CDR3 bases: TGTGCCAGCAGTTCGACAGGGGGTAATGAAAAACTGTTTTTT. Its protein product is CASSSTGGNEKLFF.

The CDR3 DNA follows: TGCAGCGTTGGACAGGGGGGGAACACTGAAGCTTTCTTT. This encodes CSVGQGGNTEAFF. V and J are TRBV29-1 and TRBJ1-1; 9 nucleotides align to TRBD1. Germline V gene data show CDR1 as SQVTM and CDR2 as ANQGSEA. The V segment lost 4 bases and the J segment 1 base; nucleotides outside the gene matches: 1. There are 13 residues in the CDR3.

The chain links TRBV18 to TRBJ2-1; tentative D call: TRBD1 (5 bases). This CDR3 is 15 amino acids long. Germline V gene sequence: CDR1 KGHSH, CDR2 LQKENI. V gave up 5 bases and J gave up 3 bases, with 14 bases separating them. Here the CDR3 reads CASSSGSINYNEQFF. CDR3 DNA: TGTGCCAGCTCATCAGGGTCAATTAACTACAATGAGCAGTTCTTC.

The CDR3 nucleotides read TGTGCCACCAGCAGAGATCTTGCGGGTGGTGAGCAGTTCTTC. Translation: CATSRDLAGGEQFF. The V call is TRBV15, the J call TRBJ2-1; maybe TRBD2 (5 bases). Looked up from germline, CDR1 is LNHNV and CDR2 is YYDKDF (reference sequence). V gave up 0 bases and J gave up 9 bases, with 12 bases separating them. The CDR3 has 14 amino acids.

There are a few counts of this clone. The chain links TRBV7-2 to TRBJ2-1; 10 bases match TRBD2. CDR3 length: 16 amino acids. Germline CDR1 and CDR2: SGHTA and FQGNSA. V lost 8 bases to trimming and J lost 7 bases; unmatched junction nucleotides: 14. CDR3 sequence: CASSSRLAGDRNEQFF. CDR3 DNA: TGTGCCAGCTCTTCTCGTCTAGCGGGAGACAGGAATGAGCAGTTCTTC.